This T cell receptor (beta chain) was recovered during a study of T-cell reconstitution after alpha-beta-depleted transplantation in children. V was trimmed by 4 bases and J by 5 bases, leaving 13 bases between them. The germline gives CDR1 GTSNPN, CDR2 SVGIG (reference sequence). This CDR3 is 13 amino acids long. The TCRbeta library was prepared with unique molecular identifiers. Each CDR3 protein gets one entry after TCRdb re-called the PCR reads with MiXCR. The data hold a few hundred thousand distinct CDR3 sequences, with 10% to 15% observed a single time. The V and J genes are TRBV30 and TRBJ2-3, with a weak D call TRBD2 (5 bases). The sample was PBMCs, mostly from graft donor cells, taken 360 days after TCRalphabeta/CD19-depleted stem cell transplant. The sequence was collected from a male patient younger than 18 who had a stem cell transplant for acute myeloid leukemia, so the T cells may come from the graft donor. The CDR3 coding sequence is TGTGCCTGGACCCCTGGAGGCAAAGATACGCAGTATTTT. This encodes CAWTPGGKDTQYF.